The 2 T cell receptor beta chains in this list originate from one sample, sequenced in a study of STAT5B mutations in CD4+ large granular lymphocyte leukemia. The assay was immunoSEQ multiplex PCR, and TCRdb's table has in-frame clones only and misses some. The sample lists about 34,000 clones, more than 65% occurring once. The sequencing sample was made of CD4+ T cells from blood buffy coats. Every receptor here comes from a human donor in good health.

V is TRBV6-5 and J is TRBJ2-1, with TRBD1 as a possible D gene (6 bases). The CDR3 contains 11 residues. The germline gives CDR1 MNHEY, CDR2 SVGAGI. V was trimmed by 6 bases and J by 9 bases, leaving 9 bases between them. In DNA, the CDR3 is TGTGCCAGCAGCGTCAGGGGTGAGCAGTTCTTC. It codes for CASSVRGEQFF.

J is TRBJ2-5 and V is TRBV29-1; D could derive from TRBD1 or TRBD2 (5 bases each). The CDR3 covers 12 residues. V was shortened by 8 bases and J by 2 bases, with 12 bases between the two germline ends. CDR1 SQVTM and CDR2 ANQGSEA come from the germline V gene. The CDR3 DNA reads TGCAGCCTTAGGGACGGACAAGAGACCCAGTACTTC. Residues: CSLRDGQETQYF.